A selection of T cell receptor beta chains follows, all from one sample in a study of CD8 T cells in Susac syndrome. TCRdb redid the calling of the immunoSEQ multiplex PCR reads with MiXCR, one entry per CDR3 protein. The table lists fewer than 100,000 distinct CDR3 sequences, about 91% of them singletons. Sample: CD8+ T cells from PBMCs. The receptors originated from a human donor with multiple sclerosis. Both conserved end residues are trimmed from each CDR3. The order of the fields is V gene, CDR3 protein.

v_call: TRBV13; cdr3_aa: ASSFTVAVNTEAF
v_call: TRBV9; cdr3_aa: ASSVASGGSPDTQY
v_call: TRBV10-2; cdr3_aa: ASLDREGQPQH
v_call: TRBV10-2; cdr3_aa: ASSIGSFTDTQY
v_call: TRBV2; cdr3_aa: ARRGDNYGYT
v_call: TRBV10-3; cdr3_aa: AISESGEHLNTEAF
v_call: TRBV27; cdr3_aa: ASSSSPGHLYGYT
v_call: TRBV18; cdr3_aa: ASSPGTGTNIQY
v_call: TRBV7-9; cdr3_aa: ASSSLPGLRRRNTEAF
v_call: TRBV30; cdr3_aa: AWSDRTGLLLNTEAF
v_call: TRBV2; cdr3_aa: ASEDRGAKNIQY
v_call: TRBV14; cdr3_aa: ASSQSNRDVFTGELF
v_call: TRBV21-1; cdr3_aa: ASSTTHPLAGLTYEQY
v_call: TRBV9; cdr3_aa: ASTPSPTGGGYGYT
v_call: TRBV11-2; cdr3_aa: ASSSGRYTYTEAF
v_call: TRBV7-3; cdr3_aa: ASSLYGQETQY
v_call: TRBV6-2/TRBV6-3; cdr3_aa: ASSYPGDSAYEQY
v_call: TRBV11-2; cdr3_aa: ASSDNSGIGPETQY
v_call: TRBV12-3/TRBV12-4; cdr3_aa: ASSFGGSSNQPQH
v_call: TRBV12-3/TRBV12-4; cdr3_aa: ASSGTGDEQY
v_call: TRBV12-3/TRBV12-4; cdr3_aa: ASSPTGSPYGYT
v_call: TRBV9; cdr3_aa: ASSVLLSGANVLT
v_call: TRBV5-4; cdr3_aa: ASSYGAYTEAF
v_call: TRBV7-8; cdr3_aa: ASSPRTSGRVLNTGELF
v_call: TRBV12-3/TRBV12-4; cdr3_aa: ASSFNRYEQY
v_call: TRBV4-3; cdr3_aa: ASSQDPGSYEQY
v_call: TRBV11-2; cdr3_aa: ASSLWGTSGTPDVFADTQY
v_call: TRBV13; cdr3_aa: ASSLEASFADTQY
v_call: TRBV5-6; cdr3_aa: ASSDSYNEQF
v_call: TRBV10-2; cdr3_aa: ATNLGSSPLH
v_call: TRBV2; cdr3_aa: ASSEGRAGVQNTEAF
v_call: TRBV18; cdr3_aa: ASSPRTSGRGSSPTDTQY
v_call: TRBV5-1; cdr3_aa: ASSTGRTPGANVLT
v_call: TRBV6-2/TRBV6-3; cdr3_aa: ASSLTGDYNEQF
v_call: TRBV2; cdr3_aa: ASEVRTSGPTDTQY
v_call: TRBV24-1; cdr3_aa: ATSDFWGAEQF
v_call: TRBV7-3; cdr3_aa: ASSKGSPDLYNEQF
v_call: TRBV28; cdr3_aa: ASSSRDRANTGELF
v_call: TRBV10-3; cdr3_aa: AIREDRGPGDTQY
v_call: TRBV4-3; cdr3_aa: ASSQDFRAQSEQY
v_call: TRBV5-6; cdr3_aa: ASRGSESFLFEQY
v_call: TRBV9; cdr3_aa: ASSVAGGSETQY
v_call: TRBV9; cdr3_aa: ASSPGTYEQY
v_call: TRBV9; cdr3_aa: ASSAVGGSTEAF
v_call: TRBV2; cdr3_aa: ASSENWTSGGETQY
v_call: TRBV12-3/TRBV12-4; cdr3_aa: ASSLVRGTEAF